This T cell receptor beta chain was captured in a study of CD4+ T cells in melanoma. Study results and limitations: In melanoma, neoantigen-specific CD4+ T cells reportedly differed in differentiation state. CD8+ T cell, macrophage and B cell function reportedly correlated with neoantigen-specific CD4+ T cells.

With regard to this clone: Antigen specificity is unknown.

Germline assignment: CDR1 MNHNY and CDR2 SVGAGI (reference sequence). The CDR3 covers 15 residues. Trimming stripped 4 bases from V and 5 bases from J, with 17 bases between. Only in-frame clones appear in the TCRdb table, and some are missing; sequencing was by immunoSEQ multiplex PCR. The sample lists fewer than 20,000 clones, around 82% occurring once. Sequencing was performed on cells from a culture (not recorded whether cultured in vitro). The TCR was taken from a human donor with melanoma. This chain uses TRBV6-6 with TRBJ2-5; D possibly matches TRBD1 or TRBD2 (6 bases each). The CDR3 DNA is TGTGCCAGCAGTTCAGACAGGAGGGGTTTCGAGACCCAGTACTTC. Translation gives CASSSDRRGFETQYF.